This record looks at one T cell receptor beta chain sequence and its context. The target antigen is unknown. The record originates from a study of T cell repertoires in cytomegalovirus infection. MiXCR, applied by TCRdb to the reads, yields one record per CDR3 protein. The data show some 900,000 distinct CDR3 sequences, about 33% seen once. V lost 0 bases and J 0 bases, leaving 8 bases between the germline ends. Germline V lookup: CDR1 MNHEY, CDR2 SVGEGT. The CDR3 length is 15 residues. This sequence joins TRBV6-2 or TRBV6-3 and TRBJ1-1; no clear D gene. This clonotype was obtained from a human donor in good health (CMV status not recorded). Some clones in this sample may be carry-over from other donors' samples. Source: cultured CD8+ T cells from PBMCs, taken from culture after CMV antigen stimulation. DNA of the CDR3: TGTGCCAGCAGTTACTCATCCTCGCTGAACACTGAAGCTTTCTTT. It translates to CASSYSSSLNTEAFF.